This T cell receptor (beta chain) was identified in a study of T cell responses to AZD1222 COVID-19 vaccine. TCRdb keeps only in-frame clones here, not all; method: immunoSEQ multiplex PCR. The data show 110,000 to 150,000 clones, with around nine tenths seen just once and around 5% held by the top ten. Overall study results and limits: Among those given AZD1222, only six or seven were seropositive at baseline. Clonal diversity was possibly underestimated, and the donors were mostly white British, with more females. Scientists sampled the repertoires only once the peak T cell response had passed.

In its sample, this clone was seen once. Its antigen is not known. V gave up 5 bases and J gave up 5 bases, with 20 bases separating them. Germline-derived CDR1 and CDR2 are SQVTM and ANQGSEA. The CDR3 loop spans 15 amino acids. The sample here was peripheral blood, taken on day 0 of AZD1222 vaccination. The sequence was collected from an adult in good health. V usage is TRBV29-1 and J usage is TRBJ2-3, with D perhaps assigned TRBD1 or TRBD2 (6 bases each). The CDR3 coding sequence is TGCAGCGTTCCCGGGGGCGGTGCGTTCGGAGATACGCAGTATTTT. Translating gives CSVPGGGAFGDTQYF.